This entry features one T cell receptor (beta chain) sequence. This clonotype has more than one count but fewer than ten. Its antigen has not been determined. It has no much larger one-base neighbor in the sample; base qualities were not kept. The sample comes from a study of blood T cells in healthy people across ages (dated by TCRdb to between 2014 and 2017). Context from the whole study: In model experiments, template switching captured about one uniquely barcoded TCR beta cDNA molecule for every two T cells. The study measured age-related changes in TCR beta repertoire diversity using deep sequencing normalized with unique cDNA molecular identifiers. Donors were grouped into four age groups: young (average approximately 15 years), middle-aged (about 38), aged (around 66) and long-lived (about 90). To avoid experimental bias, donors of different ages were spread randomly across the sequencing lanes. Two additional independent replicas of 1 million unique cDNA reads from the same blood draw were analyzed for two donors (one aged 18 to 30 and one aged 80 or older).

General findings and caveats noted by the study authors: The long-lived group showed more naive CD4+ T cells, fewer expanded clones and increased TCR diversity than the aged group, suggesting age selection. Bulk unsorted PBMC profiling prevented conclusive comparison of naive and antigen-experienced compartments. The CMV infection status of donors was not known, potentially confounding age-related changes in expanded clonotypes. A strong correlation was found between observed TCR beta diversity and the percentage of naive T cells measured by flow cytometry. As age increased, observed TCR beta diversity per million T cells dropped in a roughly linear way, and a significant reduction was already evident by age roughly 36. Total diversity estimates from one million sequenced T cells were considered lower bounds and underestimates.

The library was prepared using 5' RACE. TCRdb records Illumina HiSeq 2500 as the sequencer. A second PCR of about 7 to 12 cycles was run with a J-beta primer mix and a sample-barcoded 5' primer. A template-switch 5' adaptor carrying 12 random nucleotides introduced a unique molecular identifier onto each TCR beta cDNA molecule. Each sample yielded at least 3 million CDR3-containing paired-end reads. The Mint cDNA synthesis kit, primed by a TRBC-specific oligonucleotide, was used to synthesize first-strand cDNA from all RNA. All cDNA was treated with uracil-DNA glycosylase and then went through a first 18-cycle PCR with the universal primers M1SS and BC2_uni_R. Processing in the source paper ran as follows. For normalization, 1 million high-quality reads were randomly selected from each sample, with every read carrying a distinct molecular identifier. Reads sharing molecular identifiers were discarded rather than binned into consensus sequences. CDR3 identification, clonotype clustering and error correction used MiTCR with a Q25 quality threshold and the strictest error-elimination algorithm. A nonparametric unseen species model using Euler transformation provided a lower-bound estimate of total TCR beta diversity. The raw public reads went through TCRdb reprocessing: fastp at Q25, MiXCR clone calling, in-frame beta chains kept. CDR3 protein sequences are deduplicated, and each keeps its most common genes and DNA. The V and J calls follow TCRdb's processing rather than the paper's. The sample includes about 780,000 distinct CDR3 sequences, with about half observed a single time. The ten largest make up around 18% of the sample.

Sequences DFQATT (CDR1) and SNEGSKA (CDR2) are obtained from the germline V gene (reference sequence). The trim is 5 bases for V and 2 bases for J, with a gap of 12 bases between the germline ends. Reading from cysteine to phenylalanine, the CDR3 counts 13 amino acids. The CDR3 DNA has 39 bases and is translated from base 1. Systemically healthy Caucasian individuals from Russia, approximately 39 in total and aged about 6 to 100 years, were included as donors. Approximately 9.7 milliliters of peripheral blood were drawn from each donor into EDTA-treated Vacutainer tubes. Ficoll-Paque density-gradient centrifugation was used to isolate PBMCs, with at least 6.5 million obtained per sample. Trizol reagent was used to extract total RNA from PBMCs, with at least 5.5 micrograms per sample. The percentages of naive CD45RAhigh/CD27high T cells were determined by flow cytometry on a PBMC aliquot from every donor.

Sequencing used blood. This receptor was obtained from a man at least 80 years old in good health. The chain is encoded by TRBV20-1 joined to TRBJ2-5; D gene: possibly TRBD2, on 5 matching bases. CDR3 protein: CSAYREQQETQYF. The DNA sequence is given as TGCAGTGCTTACCGGGAACAACAAGAGACCCAGTACTTC.